Each of the 17 T cell receptor beta chains below was sequenced from the same sample in a study of blood T cells in healthy people across ages. Alongside a J-beta primer mix, a sample-barcoded 5' primer served in a second PCR lasting about 7 to 11 cycles. TCRdb re-called the 5' RACE reads with MiXCR, one entry per CDR3 protein. Of about 1.4 million distinct CDR3 sequences in the sample, approximately 59% were seen once. What was sequenced was blood. These receptors all stem from a man between 18 and 29 years old in good health.

This clonotype appeared once. The J gene is TRBJ1-1, the V gene TRBV5-1, with 7 bases matching TRBD1. The CDR3 sequence is 13 residues long. V dropped 6 bases and J dropped 4; count of bases not matched to a gene: 6. CDR1 is SGHRS and CDR2 is YFSETQ in the germline V gene. The CDR3 here is CASKRQGGTEAFF. Here the CDR3 DNA reads TGCGCCAGCAAGCGACAGGGAGGCACTGAAGCTTTCTTT.

The genes are TRBV5-1 and TRBJ2-1, with 10 nucleotides matching TRBD2. Germline V gene data show CDR1 as SGHRS and CDR2 as YFSETQ. There are 17 residues in the CDR3. Trimming removed 0 bases from V and 3 bases from J; junction bases left unmatched: 6. This CDR3 is CASSLVLAGPFYNEQFF. DNA for the CDR3: TGCGCCAGCAGCTTGGTACTAGCGGGACCCTTCTACAATGAGCAGTTCTTC.

This rearrangement joins TRBV6-5 to TRBJ2-2; maybe TRBD1 (5 bases). V lost 7 bases and J 5 bases, leaving 8 bases between the germline ends. The CDR3 is 12 residues long. Germline V gene data show CDR1 as MNHEY and CDR2 as SVGAGI. The CDR3 DNA follows: TGTGCCAGCAACAAGGGGACCGGGGAGCTGTTTTTT. The encoded protein is CASNKGTGELFF.

The CDR3 nucleotides are TGTGCCAGCAGTTCCTCAATAAGTACCGGGGAGCTGTTTTTT. Amino acids: CASSSSISTGELFF. The rearrangement uses TRBV27 and TRBJ2-2; D uncertain. CDR1 is MNHEY, CDR2 SMNVEV, per germline (reference sequence). Trimming cost V 4 bases and J 5 bases, with 11 bases left between them. This CDR3 is built from 14 residues.

This sequence joins TRBV12-5 and TRBJ1-4; no clear D. Trimming cost V 4 bases and J 8 bases, with 17 bases left between them. From germline, CDR1 is LGHNT and CDR2 FRNRAP. CDR3 length equals 15 residues. The chain's CDR3 is CASGWATSGGEKLFF. Here the CDR3 DNA reads TGTGCTAGTGGTTGGGCTACTTCAGGCGGGGAAAAACTGTTTTTT. Variable domain in full (rest from reference TRBV12-5 and TRBJ1-4): DARVTQTPRHKVTEMGQEVTMRCQPILGHNTVFWYRQTMMQGLELLAYFRNRAPLDDSGMPKDRFSAEMPDATLATLKIQPSEPRDSAVYFCASGWATSGGEKLFFGSGTQLSVL.

The chain has TRBV7-6 and TRBJ2-5, with D maybe TRBD1 (5 bases). Trimming stripped 1 base from V and 11 bases from J, with 14 bases between. Germline-derived CDR1 and CDR2 are SGHVS and FNYEAQ. The CDR3 runs to 13 residues. The chain's CDR3 is CASSLGTDNEQYF. The CDR3 DNA reads as TGTGCCAGCAGCTTAGGAACGGACAATGAGCAGTACTTC.

The chain is built from TRBV20-1 and TRBJ2-7; D is perhaps TRBD2 (6 bases). This CDR3 region has 13 residues. Trimming shortened V by 3 bases and J by 3 bases, and 12 bases separated the two germline ends. Germline V CDR1 and CDR2: DFQATT, SNEGSKA (reference sequence). For the CDR3, the DNA is TGCAGTGCTAGTCCGGGAGCTGACTACGAGCAGTACTTC. This encodes CSASPGADYEQYF.

This clonotype has just a few counts. The chain uses TRBV10-3 and TRBJ2-7; maybe TRBD2 (6 bases). Between the trimmed V and J ends, which lost 2 bases and 0 bases, there was a span of 11 bases. This CDR3 is built from 15 residues. Germline lookup yields CDR1 ENHRY and CDR2 SYGVKD. The CDR3 loop reads CAISEGTRYSYEQYF. The CDR3 DNA reads TGTGCCATCAGTGAGGGGACTCGCTACTCCTACGAGCAGTACTTC.

The chain carries TRBV7-9 and TRBJ2-2; possibly TRBD1 for D (6 bases). The V gene's germline CDR1 is SEHNR and CDR2 FQNEAQ (reference sequence). CDR3 size: 14 residues. Trimming pared 6 bases from V and 5 bases from J, leaving 13 bases between. The CDR3 protein is CASSDLGGTGELFF. For the CDR3, the DNA is TGTGCCAGCAGTGACTTAGGGGGAACCGGGGAGCTGTTTTTT.

The V and J genes are TRBV3-1 and TRBJ2-5, with 7 nucleotides matching TRBD2. The germline gives CDR1 LGHDT, CDR2 YNNKEL (reference sequence). This CDR3 is built from 14 residues. The trim removed 3 bases at V and 3 bases at J, leaving 4 bases unmatched. CDR3 residues: CASSQTSLEETQYF. The DNA of the CDR3 is TGTGCCAGCAGCCAGACTAGCCTTGAAGAGACCCAGTACTTC.

The chain employs TRBV24-1 and TRBJ2-1, with D perhaps TRBD2 (5 bases). The J call is doubtful: the DNA matches TRBJ2-7 better. The CDR3 has 15 amino acids. Germline V gene data show CDR1 as KGHDR and CDR2 as SFDVKD. CDR3 amino acids: CATASAAAIYNEQYF. CDR3 nucleotides: TGTGCCACCGCGTCAGCGGCAGCGATCTACAATGAGCAGTACTTC.

This clonotype was detected only a few times. J is TRBJ1-1 and V is TRBV6-5, with D possibly matching TRBD1 (5 bases). This CDR3 spans 13 amino acids. CDR1 is MNHEY, CDR2 SVGAGI, per germline. Trimming shortened V by 5 bases and J by 6 bases, and 13 bases separated the two germline ends. The CDR3 spells CASSRTQGAEAFF. The CDR3 nucleotides are TGTGCCAGCAGTCGCACCCAGGGAGCTGAAGCTTTCTTT.

CDR3 in DNA: TGCAGTGCCTATCGTAGCCCCCAAGAGACCCAGTACTTC. It encodes CSAYRSPQETQYF. The V gene is TRBV20-1, the J gene TRBJ2-5; D not resolved. Germline CDR1 reads DFQATT; CDR2 reads SNEGSKA (reference sequence). CDR3 size: 13 residues. V was shortened by 6 bases and J by 1 base, with 12 bases between the two germline ends.

V and J are TRBV20-1 and TRBJ2-1; D unclear. The DNA end lines up better with TRBJ2-7; the J call may be wrong. This CDR3 region has 13 residues. From germline, CDR1 is DFQATT and CDR2 SNEGSKA (reference sequence). CDR3 residues: CSARPSSYNEQYF. Written as DNA, the CDR3 is TGCAGTGCTAGACCGAGCTCCTACAATGAGCAGTACTTC.

The rearrangement links TRBV10-3 to TRBJ2-5, with TRBD1 as a possible D gene (5 bases). The V gene's germline CDR1 is ENHRY and CDR2 SYGVKD. V shed 4 bases and J shed 5 bases, with 8 bases lying between them. The CDR3 spans 12 residues. In DNA form, the CDR3 reads TGTGCCATCAGTGGTGGGGCGGAGACCCAGTACTTC. Its translation: CAISGGAETQYF.

The chain carries TRBV25-1 and TRBJ1-4; 8 positions match TRBD1. CDR3 length: 15 amino acids. J was trimmed by 7 bases and V by 4 bases; bases with no gene match: 8. Germline lookup yields CDR1 MGHDK and CDR2 SYGVNS. The CDR3 loop is CASSGLDRGSEKLFF. CDR3 bases: TGTGCCAGCAGTGGACTAGACAGGGGAAGTGAAAAACTGTTTTTT.

This clonotype was found many times. The chain couples TRBV3-1 to TRBJ2-6; D gene ambiguous. Trimming took off 0 bases at V and 0 bases at J, with 3 bases between the two ends. This CDR3 is 15 amino acids long. Germline CDR1 is LGHDT and CDR2 is YNNKEL (reference sequence). DNA of the CDR3: TGTGCCAGCAGCCAAGACTACTCTGGGGCCAACGTCCTGACTTTC. Amino acid sequence: CASSQDYSGANVLTF.